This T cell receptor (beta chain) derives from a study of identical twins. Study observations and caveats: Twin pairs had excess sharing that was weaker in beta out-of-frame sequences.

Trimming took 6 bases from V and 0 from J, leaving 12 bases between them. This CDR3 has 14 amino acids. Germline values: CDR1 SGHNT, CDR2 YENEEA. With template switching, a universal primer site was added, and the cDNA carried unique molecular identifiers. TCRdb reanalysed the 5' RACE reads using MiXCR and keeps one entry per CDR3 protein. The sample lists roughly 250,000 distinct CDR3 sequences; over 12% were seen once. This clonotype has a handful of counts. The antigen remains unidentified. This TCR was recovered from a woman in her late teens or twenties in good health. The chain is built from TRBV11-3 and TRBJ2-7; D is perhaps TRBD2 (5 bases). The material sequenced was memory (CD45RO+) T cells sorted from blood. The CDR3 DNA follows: TGTGCCAGCAGTCCCCCCGGGATCTCCTACGAGCAGTACTTC. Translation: CASSPPGISYEQYF.